This entry lists 20 T cell receptor beta chains sequenced from one sample in a study of T-cell reconstitution after alpha-beta-depleted transplantation in children. Using unique molecular identifiers, the investigators prepared the TCRbeta library. TCRdb re-analysed the PCR reads in MiXCR, keeping a single row per CDR3 protein. The sample holds about 610,000 distinct CDR3 sequences, 10% seen once. Source: PBMCs from the stem cell graft donor, taken from the stem cell graft. The source of these receptors is a human donor who donated a stem cell graft to a child with acute myeloid leukemia.

This clonotype was seen only a few times. The chain carries TRBV7-2 and TRBJ2-2; tentative D call: TRBD2 (5 bases). There are 14 residues in the CDR3. Looked up from germline, CDR1 is SGHTA and CDR2 is FQGNSA. V lost 8 bases and J lost 4, with 14 bases in between. CDR3 region: CASDPRRSTGELFF. The CDR3 coding sequence is TGTGCCAGCGACCCCCGGAGGTCCACCGGGGAGCTGTTTTTT. The full variable domain, in which reference TRBV7-2 and TRBJ2-2 provide the parts outside the CDR3, is GAGVSQSPSNKVTEKGKDVELRCDPISGHTALYWYRQSLGQGLEFLIYFQGNSAPDKSGLPSDRFSAERTGGSVSTLTIQRTQQEDSAVYLCASDPRRSTGELFFGEGSRLTVL.

The chain is built from TRBV29-1 and TRBJ2-7, with 9 bases identical to TRBD1. The V and J ends lost 7 bases and 7 bases, in that order; junction bases with no gene match: 11. Germline V gives CDR1 SQVTM, CDR2 ANQGSEA. This CDR3 contains 13 residues. The CDR3 DNA reads TGCAGCGGCGGAAACAGGGGGCCTGAGGAGCAGTACTTC. This sequence encodes CSGGNRGPEEQYF.

This clonotype was observed many times. The chain has TRBV20-1 and TRBJ2-1; D is unresolved. In germline, CDR1 is DFQATT, CDR2 SNEGSKA (reference sequence). Between the trimmed V and J ends, which lost 3 bases and 3 bases, there was a span of 12 bases. CDR3 length equals 14 residues. CDR3: CSASPGPVYNEQFF. The CDR3 region has the DNA TGCAGTGCTAGCCCGGGTCCCGTCTACAATGAGCAGTTCTTC.

This clonotype appeared a few times. The chain is built from TRBV7-9 and TRBJ2-7, with 7 nucleotides matching TRBD2. Germline V CDR1 and CDR2: SEHNR, FQNEAQ (reference sequence). J gave up 4 bases and V 5 bases, and 11 bases lay outside the gene matches. The CDR3 consists of 15 residues. CDR3 protein: CASSPKGTTYYEQYF. The CDR3 DNA reads as TGTGCCAGCAGCCCCAAGGGGACTACATATTACGAGCAGTACTTC.

At least ten counts were recorded for this clonotype. V usage is TRBV4-3 and J usage is TRBJ1-1; D unresolved. This CDR3 is built from 14 residues. Trimming left V 1 base short and J 4 bases short, with 10 bases between. Germline V gives CDR1 LGHNA, CDR2 YSLEER. The CDR3 reads CASSQVMGSTEAFF. The CDR3 DNA follows: TGCGCCAGCAGCCAAGTAATGGGGAGCACTGAAGCTTTCTTT.

This chain joins TRBV29-1 and TRBJ1-2; 7 bases match TRBD1. The CDR3 sequence is 13 residues long. V trimming: 8 bases; J trimming: 1 base; junction bases outside the gene matches: 7. Germline loops: CDR1 SQVTM, CDR2 ANQGSEA. The DNA for the CDR3 is TGCAGCACTCGGGACAGTAATAACTATGGCTACACCTTC. Translated: CSTRDSNNYGYTF.

There are many counts of this clonotype. The rearrangement uses TRBV10-3 and TRBJ2-1; no reliable D call. CDR3 size: 14 residues. The germline CDR1 and CDR2 sequences are ENHRY and SYGVKD. Trimming shortened V by 0 bases and J by 5 bases, and 8 bases separated the two germline ends. In DNA, the CDR3 is TGTGCCATCAGTGAGTCGGGCGGCGACAATGAGCAGTTCTTC. This sequence encodes CAISESGGDNEQFF.

The chain joins TRBV2 to TRBJ2-5, with D possibly being TRBD1 (5 bases). The CDR3 extends over 15 amino acids. Trimming pared 4 bases from V and 5 bases from J, leaving 17 bases between. The germline V gene has CDR1 SNHLY and CDR2 FYNNEI. The CDR3 loop reads CASSVGLGPQETQYF. The DNA of the CDR3 is TGTGCCAGCAGTGTAGGTTTGGGGCCCCAGGAGACCCAGTACTTC.

This clonotype was counted a few times. J is TRBJ1-2 and V is TRBV2; D remains ambiguous. Deletions cut 0 bases from V and 8 bases from J, with 13 bases between. The CDR3 loop spans 14 amino acids. Germline V gene sequence: CDR1 SNHLY, CDR2 FYNNEI. The CDR3 region is CASSEALRHEGYTF. CDR3 coding DNA: TGTGCCAGCAGTGAAGCGCTTCGACATGAGGGCTACACCTTC.

This clonotype appeared a few times. Mismatch with germline at one junction end may stem from a read error. As DNA, the CDR3 is TGTGCCAGCAGCTCAGGTGGTGGAGAGGCTCCTTTGTGCTTC. Translation gives CASSSGGGEAPLCF. The chain is built from TRBV7-3 and TRBJ2-5; D ambiguous. Germline CDR1 and CDR2: SGHTA and FQGTGA. The CDR3 length is 14 residues.

This clonotype was picked up a small number of times. The genes are TRBV5-4 and TRBJ2-3; unclear D gene. V lost 4 bases to trimming and J lost 1 base, with 13 bases between them. The CDR3 runs to 15 residues. CDR1 SGHNT and CDR2 YYREEE come from the germline V gene (reference sequence). The CDR3 sequence is CASSLPLIGTDTQYF. CDR3 nucleotide sequence: TGTGCCAGCAGCCTTCCCCTTATAGGCACAGATACGCAGTATTTT.

This clonotype was seen at least ten times. This chain joins TRBV20-1 and TRBJ2-1; D might be TRBD2 (7 bases). This CDR3 spans 15 amino acids. Germline values: CDR1 DFQATT, CDR2 SNEGSKA (reference sequence). The V gene lost 3 bases and the J gene lost 4 bases, with 16 bases spanning the gap. This chain's CDR3 is CSARIGGEPYNEQFF. The CDR3 bases are TGCAGTGCTAGGATAGGGGGGGAACCTTACAATGAGCAGTTCTTC.

V usage is TRBV9 and J usage is TRBJ2-7; TRBD2 matches 7 bases. The CDR3 is 16 residues long. CDR1 SGDLS and CDR2 YYNGEE come from the germline V gene. With 0 bases clipped from V and 3 bases from J, the junction kept 9 bases outside the gene matches. CDR3 residues: CASSVDPSGPLYEQYF. The CDR3 DNA follows: TGTGCCAGCAGCGTAGATCCTAGCGGCCCCCTCTACGAGCAGTACTTC.

The chain links TRBV27 to TRBJ2-3; TRBD1 agrees at 7 bases. CDR3 length equals 14 residues. With V trimmed by 3 bases and J by 3 bases, 3 bases remained unmatched. Germline V gene lookup returns CDR1 MNHEY and CDR2 SMNVEV (reference sequence). This CDR3 is CASSLQGQTDTQYF. The CDR3 coding sequence is TGTGCCAGCAGTTTGCAGGGACAGACAGATACGCAGTATTTT.

This clonotype was recorded many times. The chain has TRBV6-6 and TRBJ1-1; D possibly corresponds to TRBD1 (5 bases). Germline CDR1 MNHNY, CDR2 SVGAGI (reference sequence). The CDR3 extends over 11 amino acids. The ends were cut back, 5 bases at V and 8 bases at J, with 9 bases in the middle. In nucleotides, the CDR3 is TGTGCCAGCAGTACTGGGACGGAAGCTTTCTTT. This sequence encodes CASSTGTEAFF.

This clonotype was detected a few times. This chain joins TRBV7-8 and TRBJ2-1, with D tentatively TRBD1 or TRBD2 (5 bases each). CDR1 is SGHVS, CDR2 FQNEAQ, per germline. The ends were cut back, 5 bases at V and 2 bases at J, with 19 bases in the middle. CDR3 size: 17 residues. The CDR3 DNA reads as TGTGCCAGCAGCACAACCCCGGGACGCCTGACCTACAATGAGCAGTTCTTC. Its protein product is CASSTTPGRLTYNEQFF. Complete variable domain (other parts from reference TRBV7-8 and TRBJ2-1): GAGVSQSPRYKVAKRGQDVALRCDPISGHVSLFWYQQALGQGPEFLTYFQNEAQLDKSGLPSDRFFAERPEGSVSTLKIQRTQQEDSAVYLCASSTTPGRLTYNEQFFGPGTRLTVL.

This clonotype was counted ten times or more. V and J are TRBV2 and TRBJ2-5, with 8 bases aligning to TRBD1. The V gene's germline CDR1 is SNHLY and CDR2 FYNNEI. V shed 4 bases and J 0 bases; nucleotides not matched to a gene: 4. This CDR3 contains 15 residues. The CDR3 DNA reads TGTGCCAGCAGTGGAGGACAGGGCTACCAAGAGACCCAGTACTTC. Translation gives CASSGGQGYQETQYF.

This clonotype was observed a few times. The chain carries TRBV15 and TRBJ1-5; perhaps TRBD1 as D (6 bases). V lost 5 bases, J lost 1 base, and 9 bases lay in between. There are 14 residues in the CDR3. Per the germline V gene, CDR1 is LNHNV and CDR2 is YYDKDF (reference sequence). The CDR3 sequence: CATSGGQSNQPQHF. CDR3 sequence (DNA): TGTGCCACCAGCGGAGGACAGAGCAATCAGCCCCAGCATTTT.

This clonotype was seen more than once but under ten times. The chain couples TRBV27 to TRBJ2-7; TRBD2 is a possible D gene (6 bases). V lost 8 bases and J lost 2, with 16 bases in between. Germline CDR1 MNHEY, CDR2 SMNVEV (reference sequence). This CDR3 is 14 amino acids long. The CDR3 region is CASAFGGNTYEQYF. CDR3 bases: TGTGCCAGCGCTTTTGGAGGGAACACCTACGAGCAGTACTTC.

The rearrangement links TRBV20-1 to TRBJ2-1; no reliable D call. Germline-derived CDR1 and CDR2 are DFQATT and SNEGSKA (reference sequence). This CDR3 contains 14 residues. The V end lost 6 bases, the J end lost 9 bases, and 21 bases lay between the germline ends. In DNA, the CDR3 is TGCAGTGCCCCCTTTTTGGACCACCATACTGAGCAGTTCTTC. Protein: CSAPFLDHHTEQFF.